A selection of T cell receptor beta chains follows, all from one sample in a study of response to subunit inactivated influenza vaccine. TCRdb used MiXCR to reprocess the RT-PCR reads, holding one entry per CDR3 protein. The data hold a few hundred thousand distinct CDR3 sequences, with about 14% observed a single time. The specimen comprised PBMCs from blood, sampled roughly 12 days after vaccination. Receptor source: a middle-aged man who received an inactivated influenza vaccine. The CDR3 runs from the conserved cysteine through the conserved F or W. Fields, in order: clone size, D gene, CDR3 length, V gene, J gene, CDR3 DNA, CDR3 protein. A D gene is named only where the DNA matches it firmly. Clone size, where shown, is once, few, many, or a class for clones that have expanded.

clone size: .
D gene: TRBD1
CDR3 length: 16
V gene: TRBV19
J gene: TRBJ2-5
CDR3 DNA: TGTGCCAGTAGTAACATACAGGGGGCCTACCAAGAGACCCAGTACTTC
CDR3 protein: CASSNIQGAYQETQYF

clone size: .
D gene: .
CDR3 length: 14
V gene: TRBV7-8
J gene: TRBJ2-2
CDR3 DNA: TGTGCCAGCAGGGAAGGGGGATACACCGGGGAGCTGTTTTTT
CDR3 protein: CASREGGYTGELFF

clone size: many
D gene: TRBD1
CDR3 length: 14
V gene: TRBV10-2
J gene: TRBJ2-7
CDR3 DNA: TGCGCCAGCAGTATAACAGGGGGTAGGGACGAGCAGTACTTC
CDR3 protein: CASSITGGRDEQYF

clone size: .
D gene: TRBD2
CDR3 length: 17
V gene: TRBV18
J gene: TRBJ2-7
CDR3 DNA: TGTGCCAGCTCACCACCGACTAGCGGGATATCGAGAGACGAGCAGTACTTC
CDR3 protein: CASSPPTSGISRDEQYF

clone size: .
D gene: TRBD1
CDR3 length: 14
V gene: TRBV23-1
J gene: TRBJ2-7
CDR3 DNA: TGCGCCAGCAGAAACGGACAGGGGGAGTACGAGCAGTACTTC
CDR3 protein: CASRNGQGEYEQYF

clone size: .
D gene: .
CDR3 length: 13
V gene: TRBV10-3
J gene: TRBJ1-2
CDR3 DNA: TGTGCCAACAGTGTCAGGACAGACTATGGCTACACCTTC
CDR3 protein: CANSVRTDYGYTF

clone size: .
D gene: TRBD2
CDR3 length: 15
V gene: TRBV5-1
J gene: TRBJ2-7
CDR3 DNA: TGCGCCAGCAGCCGACTAGCGGGAGATGGCTACGAGCAGTACTTC
CDR3 protein: CASSRLAGDGYEQYF

clone size: many
D gene: .
CDR3 length: 14
V gene: TRBV12-3/TRBV12-4
J gene: TRBJ2-7
CDR3 DNA: TGTGCCAGCAGTTTTGGGCAAAACTCCTACGAGCAGTACTTC
CDR3 protein: CASSFGQNSYEQYF

clone size: few
D gene: TRBD1
CDR3 length: 15
V gene: TRBV4-3
J gene: TRBJ2-2
CDR3 DNA: TGCGCCAGCAGCCCGACAGGGTTAACCACCGGGGAGCTGTTTTTT
CDR3 protein: CASSPTGLTTGELFF

clone size: .
D gene: .
CDR3 length: 15
V gene: TRBV29-1
J gene: TRBJ2-3
CDR3 DNA: TGCAGCGTTGAAGAATCACTAGGGGGGAGAGATACGCAGTATTTT
CDR3 protein: CSVEESLGGRDTQYF

clone size: .
D gene: TRBD2
CDR3 length: 15
V gene: TRBV6-2/TRBV6-3
J gene: TRBJ2-1
CDR3 DNA: TGTGCCAGCAGTTCAATTCGGACTAGCAGCAATGAGCAGTTCTTC
CDR3 protein: CASSSIRTSSNEQFF

clone size: .
D gene: .
CDR3 length: 17
V gene: TRBV14
J gene: TRBJ2-3
CDR3 DNA: TGTGCCAGCAGCCCTTATAACAGGGTGATAATCACAGATACGCAGTATTTT
CDR3 protein: CASSPYNRVIITDTQYF

clone size: few
D gene: TRBD2
CDR3 length: 17
V gene: TRBV4-3
J gene: TRBJ2-1
CDR3 DNA: TGCGCCAGCAGCCAATTTTGGGAGACTAGCGGGAGAGGAGAGCAGTTCTTC
CDR3 protein: CASSQFWETSGRGEQFF

clone size: .
D gene: .
CDR3 length: 14
V gene: TRBV6-2/TRBV6-3
J gene: TRBJ2-7
CDR3 DNA: TGTGCCAGCAGTTACTCGATTTCGGGGTACGAGCAGTACTTC
CDR3 protein: CASSYSISGYEQYF

clone size: many
D gene: TRBD2
CDR3 length: 17
V gene: TRBV5-1
J gene: TRBJ2-7
CDR3 DNA: TGCGCCAGCAGCGAACGGACTAGCGGGACTCCGTGGGGGGAGCAGTACTTC
CDR3 protein: CASSERTSGTPWGEQYF

clone size: .
D gene: .
CDR3 length: 13
V gene: TRBV12-3/TRBV12-4
J gene: TRBJ2-6
CDR3 DNA: TGTGCTAGTCGGGTGAGAGGGGCCAACGTCCTGACTTTC
CDR3 protein: CASRVRGANVLTF

clone size: .
D gene: .
CDR3 length: 15
V gene: TRBV5-1
J gene: TRBJ2-2
CDR3 DNA: TGCGCCAGCAGCTTTAGCCAGGGAAGGACCGGGGAGCTGTTTTTT
CDR3 protein: CASSFSQGRTGELFF

clone size: once
D gene: .
CDR3 length: 14
V gene: TRBV10-3
J gene: TRBJ2-1
CDR3 DNA: TGTGCCATCAGTGGCAGGGGACGACACAATGCGCAGTTCTTC
CDR3 protein: CAISGRGRHNAQFF

clone size: .
D gene: .
CDR3 length: 14
V gene: TRBV7-2
J gene: TRBJ2-1
CDR3 DNA: TGTGCCAGCAGCTCCCCGACAGGCCCCTTCGAGCAGTTCTTC
CDR3 protein: CASSSPTGPFEQFF

clone size: many
D gene: .
CDR3 length: 13
V gene: TRBV12-3/TRBV12-4
J gene: TRBJ2-1
CDR3 DNA: TGTGCCAGCAGTTTGTCGGACAGCAATGAGCAGTTCTTC
CDR3 protein: CASSLSDSNEQFF

clone size: .
D gene: TRBD1
CDR3 length: 14
V gene: TRBV19
J gene: TRBJ1-1
CDR3 DNA: TGTGCCAGTAGTATCCTGACAGGGGGCACTGAAGCTTTCTTT
CDR3 protein: CASSILTGGTEAFF

clone size: .
D gene: TRBD1
CDR3 length: 13
V gene: TRBV2
J gene: TRBJ2-3
CDR3 DNA: TGTGCCAGCAGGGTAAGGGGGCAAGATACGCAGTATTTT
CDR3 protein: CASRVRGQDTQYF

clone size: few
D gene: TRBD2
CDR3 length: 13
V gene: TRBV7-7
J gene: TRBJ2-7
CDR3 DNA: TGTGCTAGCGGGGGGAACAGGGCCCTCGAGCAGTACTTC
CDR3 protein: CASGGNRALEQYF

clone size: .
D gene: .
CDR3 length: 13
V gene: TRBV20-1
J gene: TRBJ2-7
CDR3 DNA: TGCAGTGCTAGGGAACCCTCTTTCCACGAGCAGTACTTC
CDR3 protein: CSAREPSFHEQYF

clone size: .
D gene: .
CDR3 length: 13
V gene: TRBV2
J gene: TRBJ2-2
CDR3 DNA: TGTGCCAGCAGCGTAAGGTTCGGCGGGGAGCTGTTTTTT
CDR3 protein: CASSVRFGGELFF

clone size: .
D gene: .
CDR3 length: 13
V gene: TRBV20-1
J gene: TRBJ2-7
CDR3 DNA: TGCAGTGCTAATTTACAGTCTGGGTACGAGCAGTACTTC
CDR3 protein: CSANLQSGYEQYF

clone size: .
D gene: .
CDR3 length: 16
V gene: TRBV4-3
J gene: TRBJ2-3
CDR3 DNA: TGCGCCAGCAGCCCGCAGTGGGAACTACACACAGATACGCAGTATTTT
CDR3 protein: CASSPQWELHTDTQYF

clone size: few
D gene: TRBD2
CDR3 length: 17
V gene: TRBV28
J gene: TRBJ2-1
CDR3 DNA: TGTGCCAGCAGTTTATCCCGGGAGCGGGAGGATTTGCATGAGCAGTTCTTC
CDR3 protein: CASSLSREREDLHEQFF

clone size: few
D gene: .
CDR3 length: 13
V gene: TRBV30
J gene: TRBJ2-1
CDR3 DNA: TGTGCCTGGAGAAGAGCCGCACGTAATGAGCAGTTCTTC
CDR3 protein: CAWRRAARNEQFF

clone size: .
D gene: .
CDR3 length: 13
V gene: TRBV28
J gene: TRBJ2-1
CDR3 DNA: TGTGCCAGCAGTTTAACGGCCCCTACTGAGCAGTTCTTC
CDR3 protein: CASSLTAPTEQFF

clone size: many
D gene: .
CDR3 length: 13
V gene: TRBV6-5
J gene: TRBJ1-2
CDR3 DNA: TGTGCCAGCAGTTACGCCGAGGGGCATGGCTACACCTTC
CDR3 protein: CASSYAEGHGYTF

clone size: .
D gene: .
CDR3 length: 11
V gene: TRBV20-1
J gene: TRBJ2-7
CDR3 DNA: TGCAGTGCCAACCCCCTTGGCGAGCAGTACTTC
CDR3 protein: CSANPLGEQYF

clone size: .
D gene: TRBD2
CDR3 length: 14
V gene: TRBV13
J gene: TRBJ2-7
CDR3 DNA: TGTGCCAGCAGCTTTCGTAGCGGGAGAAACGAGCAGTACTTC
CDR3 protein: CASSFRSGRNEQYF

clone size: .
D gene: TRBD2
CDR3 length: 17
V gene: TRBV20-1
J gene: TRBJ2-1
CDR3 DNA: TGCAGTGCTAGAGATTCTCATAGCGGGAGAAAGTTCAGTGAGCAGTTCTTC
CDR3 protein: CSARDSHSGRKFSEQFF

clone size: .
D gene: .
CDR3 length: 12
V gene: TRBV20-1
J gene: TRBJ2-7
CDR3 DNA: TGCAGTGTACGGGGTAGCTCCTACGAGCAGTACTTC
CDR3 protein: CSVRGSSYEQYF